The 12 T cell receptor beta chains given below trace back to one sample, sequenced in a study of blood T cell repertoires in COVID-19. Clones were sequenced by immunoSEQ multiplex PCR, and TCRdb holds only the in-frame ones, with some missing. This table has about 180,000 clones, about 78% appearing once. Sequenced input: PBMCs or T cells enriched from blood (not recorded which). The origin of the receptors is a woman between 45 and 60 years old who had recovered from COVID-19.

The CDR3 spells CASSLSEVSPLHF. The DNA of the CDR3 is TGTGCCAGCAGTTTATCAGAGGTTTCACCCCTCCACTTT. The chain links TRBV27 to TRBJ1-6; D ambiguous. V was shortened by 0 bases and J by 9 bases, with 6 bases between the two germline ends. Germline V gives CDR1 MNHEY, CDR2 SMNVEV (reference sequence). CDR3 length equals 13 residues.

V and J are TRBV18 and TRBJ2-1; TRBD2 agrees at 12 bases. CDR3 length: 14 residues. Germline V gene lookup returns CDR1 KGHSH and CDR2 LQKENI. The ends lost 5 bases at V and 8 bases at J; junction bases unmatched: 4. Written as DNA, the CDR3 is TGTGCCAGCTCAGGGACTAGCGGGCTTGATGAGCAGTTCTTC. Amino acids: CASSGTSGLDEQFF.

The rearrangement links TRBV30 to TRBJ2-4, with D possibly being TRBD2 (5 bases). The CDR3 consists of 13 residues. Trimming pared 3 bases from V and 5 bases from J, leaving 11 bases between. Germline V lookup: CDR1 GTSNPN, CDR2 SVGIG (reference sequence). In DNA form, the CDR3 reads TGTGCCTGGAGCCCGGGGTTCCAAAACATTCAGTACTTC. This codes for CAWSPGFQNIQYF.

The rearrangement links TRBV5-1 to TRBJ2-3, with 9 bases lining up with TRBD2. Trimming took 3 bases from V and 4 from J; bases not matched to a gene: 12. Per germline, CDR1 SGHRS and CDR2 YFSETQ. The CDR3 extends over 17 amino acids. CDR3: CASSSGLAGLGADTQYF. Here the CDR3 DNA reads TGCGCCAGCAGCTCGGGGCTAGCGGGGCTGGGAGCAGATACGCAGTATTTT.

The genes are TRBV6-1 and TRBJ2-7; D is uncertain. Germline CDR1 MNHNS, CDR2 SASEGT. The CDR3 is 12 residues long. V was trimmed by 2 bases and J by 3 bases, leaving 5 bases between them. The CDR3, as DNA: TGTGCCAGCAGTGAACCCCGCTACGAGCAGTACTTC. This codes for CASSEPRYEQYF.

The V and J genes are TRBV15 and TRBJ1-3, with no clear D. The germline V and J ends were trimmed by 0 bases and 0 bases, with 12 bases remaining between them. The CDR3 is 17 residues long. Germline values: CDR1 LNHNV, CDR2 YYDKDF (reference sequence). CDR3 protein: CATSRDGRQPSGNTIYF. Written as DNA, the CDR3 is TGTGCCACCAGCAGAGATGGGAGACAACCCTCTGGAAACACCATATATTTT.

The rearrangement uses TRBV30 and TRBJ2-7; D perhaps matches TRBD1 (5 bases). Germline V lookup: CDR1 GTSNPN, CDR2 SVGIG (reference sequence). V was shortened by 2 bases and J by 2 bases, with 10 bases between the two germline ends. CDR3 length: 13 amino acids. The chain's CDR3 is CAWSPQGPYEQYF. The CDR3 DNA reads TGTGCCTGGAGTCCTCAGGGCCCCTACGAGCAGTACTTC.

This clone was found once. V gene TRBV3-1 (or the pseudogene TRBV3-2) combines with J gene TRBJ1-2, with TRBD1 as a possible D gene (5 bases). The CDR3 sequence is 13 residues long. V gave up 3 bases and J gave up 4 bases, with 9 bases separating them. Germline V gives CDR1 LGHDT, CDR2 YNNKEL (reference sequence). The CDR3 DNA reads TGTGCCAGCAGCCAGCGACAGATCTATGGCTACACCTTC. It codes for CASSQRQIYGYTF.

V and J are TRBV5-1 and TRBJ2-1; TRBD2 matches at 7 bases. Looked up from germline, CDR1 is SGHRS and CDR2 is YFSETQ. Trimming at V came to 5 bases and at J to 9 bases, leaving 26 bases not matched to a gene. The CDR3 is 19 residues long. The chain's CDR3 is CASRRGGGRAGDMVGEQFF. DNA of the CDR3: TGCGCCAGCAGGCGGGGTGGTGGTCGGGCGGGAGATATGGTCGGTGAGCAGTTCTTC.

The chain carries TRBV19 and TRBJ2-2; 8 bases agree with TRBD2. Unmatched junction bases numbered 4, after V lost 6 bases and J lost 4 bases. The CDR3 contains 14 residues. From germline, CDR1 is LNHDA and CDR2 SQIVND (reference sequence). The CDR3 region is CASRFGRGTGELFF. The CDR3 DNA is TGTGCCAGTAGATTCGGGAGGGGCACCGGGGAGCTGTTTTTT.

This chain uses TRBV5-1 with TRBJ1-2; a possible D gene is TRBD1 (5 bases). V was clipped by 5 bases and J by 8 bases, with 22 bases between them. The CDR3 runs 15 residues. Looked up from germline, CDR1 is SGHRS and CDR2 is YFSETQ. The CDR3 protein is CASRKNSGHGHGYTF. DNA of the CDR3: TGCGCCAGCAGGAAAAATTCCGGGCACGGACACGGCTACACCTTC. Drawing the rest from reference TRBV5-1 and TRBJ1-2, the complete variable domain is KAGVTQTPRYLIKTRGQQVTLSCSPISGHRSVSWYQQTPGQGLQFLFEYFSETQRNKGNFPGRFSGRQFSNSRSEMNVSTLELGDSALYLCASRKNSGHGHGYTFGSGTRLTVV.

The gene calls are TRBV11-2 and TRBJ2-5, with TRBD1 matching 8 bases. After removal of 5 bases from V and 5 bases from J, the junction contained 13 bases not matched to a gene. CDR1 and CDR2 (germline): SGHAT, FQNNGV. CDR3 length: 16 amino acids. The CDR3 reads CASSRLWTGRRETQYF. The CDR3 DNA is TGTGCCAGCAGCCGACTTTGGACAGGGCGGCGGGAGACCCAGTACTTC.